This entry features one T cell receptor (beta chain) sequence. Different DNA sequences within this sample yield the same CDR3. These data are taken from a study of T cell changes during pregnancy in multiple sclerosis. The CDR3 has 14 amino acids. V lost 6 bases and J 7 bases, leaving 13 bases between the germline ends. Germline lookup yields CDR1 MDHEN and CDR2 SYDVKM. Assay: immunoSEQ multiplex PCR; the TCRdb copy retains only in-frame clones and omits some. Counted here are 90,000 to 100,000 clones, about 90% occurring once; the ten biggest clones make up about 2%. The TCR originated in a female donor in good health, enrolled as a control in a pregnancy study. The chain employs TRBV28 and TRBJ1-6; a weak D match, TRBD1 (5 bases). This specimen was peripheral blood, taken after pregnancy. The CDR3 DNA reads TGTGCCAGCAGCCCGGGACTCCGCAATTCACCCCTCCACTTT. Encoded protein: CASSPGLRNSPLHF.